A single sample is the source of the 30 T cell receptor beta chains below, sequenced in a study of blood T cells in healthy people across ages. PCR was performed a second time for about 6 to 11 cycles using a sample-barcoded 5' primer and a J-beta primer mix. TCRdb fed the 5' RACE reads into MiXCR, producing one record per CDR3 protein. The sample has over 1,300,000 distinct CDR3 sequences; 59% are singletons. The sequencing input was blood. The receptors were sampled from a man in his late teens or twenties in good health.

This CDR3 is CASSKRGQDYEQYF. DNA of the CDR3: TGTGCCAGCAGCAAACGGGGACAGGACTACGAGCAGTACTTC. This sequence joins TRBV9 and TRBJ2-7, with TRBD1 identical over 8 bases. The V gene end was trimmed by 4 bases and the J gene end by 3 bases; junction bases not matched to a gene: 6. This CDR3 is 14 amino acids long. Germline V gene data show CDR1 as SGDLS and CDR2 as YYNGEE.

The rearrangement uses TRBV4-2 and TRBJ2-7; 8 bases match TRBD2. The CDR3 totals 17 residues. Per germline, CDR1 LGHNA and CDR2 YNFKEQ. V was clipped by 0 bases and J by 0 bases; unmatched bases: 7. CDR3 nucleotides: TGTGCCAGCAGCCAAGATGCCGGCGGGAGGAGCTCCTACGAGCAGTACTTC. It codes for CASSQDAGGRSSYEQYF.

The chain is built from TRBV15 and TRBJ2-4; 7 bases match TRBD1. TRBJ2-7 explains the end of the DNA better; the J call may be wrong. The CDR3 is 14 residues long. Germline V gene data show CDR1 as LNHNV and CDR2 as YYDKDF (reference sequence). CDR3 sequence (DNA): TGTGCCACCAGCAGAGAAGGGACAGCCTACGAGCAGTACTTC. This sequence encodes CATSREGTAYEQYF.

The chain carries TRBV12-3 or TRBV12-4 and TRBJ1-4, with D unclear. V lost 8 bases and J lost 7, with 14 bases in between. The CDR3 loop spans 13 amino acids. The CDR3 DNA reads as TGTGCCAGCTGGGAGGGAGGGCGTGAAAAACTGTTTTTT. Amino acid sequence: CASWEGGREKLFF.

CDR3 nucleotide sequence: TGTGCCAGCACCCGACAGGGTAAGGACAATGAGCAGTTCTTC. Residues: CASTRQGKDNEQFF. The J gene is TRBJ2-1, the V gene TRBV6-6, with 7 nucleotides matching TRBD1. The CDR3 extends over 14 amino acids. Germline V CDR1 and CDR2: MNHNY, SVGAGI (reference sequence). V was clipped by 7 bases and J by 5 bases; unmatched bases: 8.

The chain is built from TRBV3-1 and TRBJ2-6, with D possibly being TRBD1 (6 bases). Per germline, CDR1 LGHDT and CDR2 YNNKEL (reference sequence). Trimming stripped 0 bases from V and 4 bases from J, with 13 bases between. The length of the CDR3 is 17 residues. The CDR3 loop is CASSQDWGTSGANVLTF. The CDR3 DNA is TGTGCCAGCAGCCAAGATTGGGGGACATCAGGGGCCAACGTCCTGACTTTC.

The rearrangement joins TRBV20-1 to TRBJ1-2; no clear D gene. V was cut by 6 bases and J by 3 bases, with 8 bases left in between. Germline V gene data show CDR1 as DFQATT and CDR2 as SNEGSKA (reference sequence). The CDR3 extends over 11 amino acids. For the CDR3, the DNA is TGCAGTGCCCCTGGCTACTATGGCTACACCTTC. Protein: CSAPGYYGYTF.

This chain's CDR3 is CAWDLTQNSYEQYF. CDR3 nucleotides: TGTGCCTGGGACCTTACACAGAACTCCTACGAGCAGTACTTC. The chain couples TRBV30 to TRBJ2-7; D gene uncertain. With 5 bases removed from V and 0 bases from J, the gap between germline ends came to 14 bases. There are 14 residues in the CDR3. The germline V gene has CDR1 GTSNPN and CDR2 SVGIG (reference sequence).

The chain joins TRBV5-1 to TRBJ1-1; TRBD1 agrees at 7 bases. The CDR3 covers 16 residues. Trimming cost V 5 bases and J 4 bases; bases outside gene matches: 14. Germline values: CDR1 SGHRS, CDR2 YFSETQ. CDR3 in amino acids: CASSIALGGGSTEAFF. In DNA form, the CDR3 reads TGCGCCAGCAGTATCGCCCTAGGGGGCGGGAGCACTGAAGCTTTCTTT.

As concerns this clonotype: One junction end does not reproduce the germline sequence, and a read error may be involved. CDR3 region: CVSSPPNGRYEQFF. DNA for the CDR3: TGTGTCAGCTCACCACCGAACGGCCGGTATGAGCAGTTCTTC. V gene TRBV18 combines with J gene TRBJ2-1; D uncertain. Germline CDR1 reads KGHSH; CDR2 reads LQKENI. This CDR3 contains 14 residues. Combining the CDR3 with reference TRBV18 and TRBJ2-1 gives the whole variable domain NAGVMQNPRHLVRRRGQEARLRCSPMKGHSHVYWYRQLPEEGLKFMVYLQKENIIDESGMPKERFSAEFPKEGPSILRIQQVVRGDSAAYFCVSSPPNGRYEQFFGPGTRLTVL.

The V call is TRBV20-1, the J call TRBJ2-7; D might be TRBD2 (5 bases). The V gene's germline CDR1 is DFQATT and CDR2 SNEGSKA (reference sequence). This CDR3 is 12 amino acids long. V lost 1 base, J lost 7 bases, and 11 bases lay in between. The CDR3 coding sequence is TGCAGTGCTAGAGTGGACTCGGAAGAGCAGTACTTC. Translation: CSARVDSEEQYF.

The chain carries TRBV7-8 and TRBJ2-1, with 7 bases aligning to TRBD1. The germline V gene encodes CDR1 SGHVS and CDR2 FQNEAQ. The length of the CDR3 is 15 residues. The junction had 8 bases not matched to a gene; V was cut back by 1 base and J by 8 bases. The DNA for the CDR3 is TGTGCCAGCAGCTTAGACAGGGGTGTGTGGGATGAGCAGTTCTTC. Protein sequence: CASSLDRGVWDEQFF.

The chain carries TRBV20-1 and TRBJ2-1; D is unresolved. This CDR3 region has 12 residues. Per germline, CDR1 DFQATT and CDR2 SNEGSKA (reference sequence). Trimming cost V 3 bases and J 4 bases, with 7 bases left between them. The CDR3 loop reads CSASGFYNEQFF. The CDR3 DNA sequence: TGCAGTGCTAGCGGGTTTTACAATGAGCAGTTCTTC.

V gene TRBV27 combines with J gene TRBJ2-2; D is possibly TRBD2 (5 bases). This CDR3 has 17 amino acids. In germline, CDR1 is MNHEY, CDR2 SMNVEV (reference sequence). Trimming took 5 bases from V and 0 from J, leaving 16 bases between them. The CDR3 sequence: CASSPASPSTNTGELFF. In nucleotides, the CDR3 is TGTGCCAGCAGTCCAGCTAGCCCGAGCACGAACACCGGGGAGCTGTTTTTT.

The chain employs TRBV4-1 and TRBJ2-1; D remains unclear. Germline loops: CDR1 MGHRA, CDR2 YSYEKL. The CDR3 loop spans 13 amino acids. The ends were cut back, 3 bases at V and 10 bases at J, with 13 bases in the middle. CDR3: CASSQTAWSEQFF. CDR3 DNA sequence: TGCGCCAGCAGCCAGACGGCTTGGTCAGAGCAGTTCTTC.

The chain employs TRBV28 and TRBJ2-1; D is undetermined. Trimming pared 1 base from V and 8 bases from J, leaving 12 bases between. Germline values: CDR1 MDHEN, CDR2 SYDVKM. The CDR3 is 14 amino acids. CDR3 sequence reads: CASSLFPPTHEQFF. CDR3 sequence (DNA): TGTGCCAGCAGTTTATTCCCACCCACCCATGAGCAGTTCTTC.

This rearrangement joins TRBV19 to TRBJ2-1; 7 bases fit TRBD1. This CDR3 has 15 amino acids. Germline V gene data show CDR1 as LNHDA and CDR2 as SQIVND (reference sequence). The V and J ends lost 4 bases and 4 bases, in that order; junction bases with no gene match: 7. The CDR3 sequence: CASSTQGTAYNEQFF. The CDR3, as DNA: TGTGCCAGTAGTACCCAGGGGACAGCGTACAATGAGCAGTTCTTC.

The chain is built from TRBV7-2 and TRBJ2-2; D is unresolved. Trimming cost V 1 base and J 3 bases, with 9 bases left between them. This CDR3 has 15 residues. In germline, CDR1 is SGHTA, CDR2 FQGNSA. The CDR3: CASSLDVGYTGELFF. CDR3 DNA sequence: TGTGCCAGCAGCTTAGACGTTGGGTACACCGGGGAGCTGTTTTTT.

This clonotype was seen a few times. CDR3 amino acids: CASSSGLAGAPPSDTQYF. The CDR3 DNA reads as TGTGCCAGCAGCTCGGGACTAGCGGGAGCCCCGCCCTCAGATACGCAGTATTTT. The V and J genes are TRBV7-2 and TRBJ2-3; the match to TRBD2 covers 14 bases. The germline gives CDR1 SGHTA, CDR2 FQGNSA. With 4 bases clipped from V and 4 bases from J, the junction kept 10 bases outside the gene matches. CDR3 length equals 18 residues.

The chain recombines TRBV12-3 or TRBV12-4 with TRBJ1-1; D might be TRBD1 (5 bases). V lost 2 bases to trimming and J lost 5 bases, with 12 bases between them. The CDR3 length is 14 residues. In nucleotides, the CDR3 is TGTGCCAGCAGTTTATTAGGGGACGGGACTGAAGCTTTCTTT. Translating gives CASSLLGDGTEAFF.

The chain is built from TRBV6-4 and TRBJ2-7, with D tentatively TRBD1 (6 bases). The germline CDR1 and CDR2 sequences are MRHNA and SNTAGT. Trimming removed 5 bases from V and 3 bases from J, with 20 bases in between. This CDR3 region has 16 residues. In DNA, the CDR3 is TGTGCCAGCAGTTCCCAGGAAGGGACATATCTCTACGAGCAGTACTTC. Translating gives CASSSQEGTYLYEQYF.

The chain recombines TRBV6-5 with TRBJ1-5, with 9 nucleotides matching TRBD1. V gave up 10 bases and J gave up 3 bases; unmatched junction bases: 4. The CDR3 is 13 residues long. Germline CDR1 is MNHEY and CDR2 is SVGAGI. CDR3 in DNA: TGTGCCACCGGGGACAGGGTCAATCAGCCCCAGCATTTT. It codes for CATGDRVNQPQHF.

The chain has TRBV12-3 or TRBV12-4 and TRBJ2-3; maybe TRBD1 (5 bases). The CDR3 sequence is 13 residues long. Between the trimmed V and J ends, which lost 9 bases and 2 bases, there was a span of 12 bases. Written as DNA, the CDR3 is TGTGCCAGTCAGGGCCCTTTCACAGATACGCAGTATTTT. Protein product: CASQGPFTDTQYF.

In this sample, this clonotype turned up a few times. V usage is TRBV5-1 and J usage is TRBJ2-7; D might be TRBD2 (7 bases). The germline CDR1 and CDR2 sequences are SGHRS and YFSETQ. Trimming removed 2 bases from V and 7 bases from J, with 13 bases in between. CDR3 length equals 13 residues. CDR3 nucleotides: TGCGCCAGCAGCTTCGGGGGGCTAGGGGAGCAGTACTTC. The encoded protein is CASSFGGLGEQYF.

The chain joins TRBV27 to TRBJ2-3; 8 bases align to TRBD2. CDR3 length: 16 residues. The germline V gene encodes CDR1 MNHEY and CDR2 SMNVEV (reference sequence). The J segment lost 2 bases and the V segment lost 4 bases, leaving 8 bases of the junction unmatched. The CDR3 DNA reads TGTGCCAGCAGTTCTCAGACTAGCGCGGACACAGATACGCAGTATTTT. This translates into CASSSQTSADTDTQYF.

The rearrangement uses TRBV25-1 and TRBJ1-2; 9 bases line up with TRBD1. Germline lookup yields CDR1 MGHDK and CDR2 SYGVNS. The CDR3 runs 12 residues. The junction had 4 bases not matched to a gene; V was cut back by 6 bases and J by 8 bases. The CDR3 spells CASRATGGGYTF. The CDR3 DNA reads TGTGCCAGCAGAGCAACAGGGGGCGGCTACACCTTC.

The chain carries TRBV5-5 and TRBJ2-7; maybe TRBD1 (6 bases). The CDR3 length is 14 residues. The germline V and J ends were trimmed by 1 base and 4 bases, with 12 bases remaining between them. Germline assignment: CDR1 SGHKS and CDR2 YYEKEE (reference sequence). CDR3 coding DNA: TGTGCCAGCAGCTTGACGGGACACTATTACGAGCAGTACTTC. As protein: CASSLTGHYYEQYF. The variable domain in full, completed from reference TRBV5-5 and TRBJ2-7, reads DAGVTQSPTHLIKTRGQQVTLRCSPISGHKSVSWYQQVLGQGPQFIFQYYEKEERGRGNFPDRFSARQFPNYSSELNVNALLLGDSALYLCASSLTGHYYEQYFGPGTRLTVT.

The chain couples TRBV27 to TRBJ2-1; no firm D call. Germline lookup yields CDR1 MNHEY and CDR2 SMNVEV (reference sequence). V was trimmed by 0 bases and J by 9 bases, leaving 24 bases between them. The CDR3 has 18 amino acids. The CDR3 region has the DNA TGTGCCAGCAGTTTATCCCCCCGGCAAGCTTCGATTGCCAGTGAGCAGTTCTTC. Translation gives CASSLSPRQASIASEQFF.

The chain joins TRBV20-1 to TRBJ1-2, with unresolved D. V was trimmed by 0 bases and J by 5 bases, leaving 13 bases between them. Germline V lookup: CDR1 DFQATT, CDR2 SNEGSKA (reference sequence). The CDR3 totals 14 residues. DNA of the CDR3: TGCAGTGCTAGAGATCTGAGACTGACATATGGCTACACCTTC. Its translation is CSARDLRLTYGYTF.

The rearrangement links TRBV20-1 to TRBJ2-1; TRBD2 matches at 7 bases. CDR3 length: 13 residues. Germline V gene lookup returns CDR1 DFQATT and CDR2 SNEGSKA (reference sequence). V lost 1 base and J lost 6; bases outside the gene matches: 3. CDR3 DNA sequence: TGCAGTGCTAGAGGGGACTACCCCAATGAGCAGTTCTTC. This translates into CSARGDYPNEQFF.